This T cell receptor (beta chain) came from a study of T cell repertoires in cytomegalovirus infection. As for the study in general: Carrying CMV and the relevant HLA type showed in public TCR beta signatures. Study-level findings and limits: Carriers of CMV and the relevant HLA type were discriminated by public TCR beta frequency. Clonotype analysis showed dominance of the ex vivo response by HLA-C-restricted CMV-specific TCR beta clonotypes.

MiXCR was run by TCRdb on the reads, yielding one entry per CDR3 protein. Of under 850,000 distinct CDR3 sequences in the sample, about a third were seen once. For this clonotype: The antigen remains undetermined.

Germline trimming cut 3 bases from V and 4 bases from J; bases unmatched to any gene: 6. Germline V CDR1 and CDR2: KGHDR, SFDVKD. The CDR3 is 15 residues long. This clonotype was obtained from a human donor in good health (CMV status not recorded). Some clones in this sample may be carry-over from other donors' samples. Sequences were obtained from PBMCs. V gene TRBV24-1 combines with J gene TRBJ1-2, with 8 positions matching TRBD1. CDR3 nucleotide sequence: TGTGCCACCAGTGATCCTTGGACAGGGTCCTATGGCTACACCTTC. Protein: CATSDPWTGSYGYTF.